Listed below are T cell receptor beta chains from one sample, sequenced in a study of OX40 agonist ivuxolimab in advanced cancers. Libraries were prepared by immunoSEQ multiplex PCR; TCRdb keeps only in-frame clonotypes and omits some of them. The repertoire holds over 80,000 clones, with roughly nine tenths as singletons. The sequencing used CD4+ or CD8+ T cells sorted from blood, collected in a trial of the OX40 agonist ivuxolimab. The origin of the receptors is an adult with an advanced solid tumor such as melanoma, head and neck, liver or kidney cancer. Each CDR3 is given with its conserved first and last residue. The D gene is left open where the match is weak. Part of the rows lack a size; the others show once, few, many or a class for expanded clones.

CDR3: CASTRDSYEQYF
DNA: TGTGCCAGCACCCGGGACAGCTACGAGCAGTACTTC
V: TRBV5-8
J: TRBJ2-7
size: few
D: TRBD1

CDR3: CASSPFSEETQYF
DNA: TGTGCCAGCTCACCATTTTCCGAAGAGACCCAGTACTTC
V: TRBV18
J: TRBJ2-5
size: .
D: .

CDR3: CASSFAMFGRDAYEQYF
DNA: TGTGCCAGCAGCTTTGCGATGTTCGGCCGAGACGCCTACGAGCAGTACTTC
V: TRBV7-2
J: TRBJ2-7
size: .
D: .

CDR3: CASSQGGDSYNEQFF
DNA: TGTGCCAGCAGCCAAGGAGGGGACTCCTACAATGAGCAGTTCTTC
V: TRBV4-2
J: TRBJ2-1
size: few
D: .

CDR3: CASRVHRDRHNSPLHF
DNA: TGCGCCAGCAGAGTACACCGGGACAGACATAATTCACCCCTCCACTTT
V: TRBV5-1
J: TRBJ1-6
size: few
D: TRBD1

CDR3: CASSLRAGGSSYNSPLHF
DNA: TGTGCCAGCAGCTTGAGGGCAGGGGGAAGCTCCTATAATTCACCCCTCCACTTT
V: TRBV11-2
J: TRBJ1-6
size: .
D: TRBD1

CDR3: CASSEPRKGANGYTF
DNA: TGTGCCAGCAGTGAACCTCGGAAGGGGGCAAATGGCTACACCTTC
V: TRBV2
J: TRBJ1-2
size: .
D: TRBD1

CDR3: CASSIGEKNTDTQYF
DNA: TGTGCCAGTAGTATAGGGGAGAAGAACACAGATACGCAGTATTTT
V: TRBV19
J: TRBJ2-3
size: .
D: .

CDR3: CASSEETASGNTIYF
DNA: TGTGCCAGCAGTGAAGAAACAGCCTCTGGAAACACCATATATTTT
V: TRBV6-1
J: TRBJ1-3
size: .
D: .

CDR3: CASSHWGGEGYTEAFF
DNA: TGTGCCAGCAGCCACTGGGGCGGGGAGGGCTACACTGAAGCTTTCTTT
V: TRBV5-8
J: TRBJ1-1
size: once
D: .

CDR3: CASSLGTGGYEQYF
DNA: TGTGCCAGCAGCTTGGGGACCGGAGGTTACGAGCAGTACTTC
V: TRBV11-3
J: TRBJ2-7
size: .
D: .

CDR3: CASSDSKMRSLGTGELFF
DNA: TGTGCCAGCAGTGACTCGAAAATGAGGAGTCTTGGAACCGGGGAGCTGTTTTTT
V: TRBV6-4
J: TRBJ2-2
size: .
D: .

CDR3: CAWSVRRGGRQFF
DNA: TGTGCCTGGAGTGTACGGAGGGGGGGGAGGCAGTTCTTC
V: TRBV30
J: TRBJ2-1
size: .
D: .

CDR3: CASSDPSSRNTIYF
DNA: TGCGCCAGCAGCGATCCCTCGTCCAGAAACACCATATATTTT
V: TRBV5-1
J: TRBJ1-3
size: .
D: .

CDR3: CASSPRRPQGPIFNSPLHF
DNA: TGTGCCAGCAGCCCACGCCGTCCACAGGGACCGATCTTTAATTCACCCCTCCACTTT
V: TRBV11-2
J: TRBJ1-6
size: .
D: .

CDR3: CASKRQGNYGYTF
DNA: TGTGCCTCTAAAAGACAGGGGAACTATGGCTACACCTTC
V: TRBV5-4
J: TRBJ1-2
size: .
D: TRBD1

CDR3: CASSLGFSPLHF
DNA: TGTGCCAGCAGTTTAGGATTTTCACCCCTCCACTTT
V: TRBV7-3
J: TRBJ1-6
size: .
D: .

CDR3: CASTQTSGSRAEQFF
DNA: TGTGCCAGTACCCAGACTAGCGGGAGTAGGGCTGAGCAGTTCTTC
V: TRBV19
J: TRBJ2-1
size: .
D: TRBD2

CDR3: CASSDSLQVGEKLFF
DNA: TGTGCCAGCAGTGATAGCCTTCAAGTAGGTGAAAAACTGTTTTTT
V: TRBV6-1
J: TRBJ1-4
size: .
D: .

CDR3: CASSLASGAEKLFF
DNA: TGCGCCAGCAGCTTGGCCAGTGGGGCTGAAAAACTGTTTTTT
V: TRBV5-1
J: TRBJ1-4
size: .
D: .

CDR3: CASRPPGTGVNEQFF
DNA: TGTGCCAGCAGGCCCCCCGGGACAGGGGTCAATGAGCAGTTCTTC
V: TRBV6-5
J: TRBJ2-1
size: .
D: TRBD1

CDR3: CASSSHLAGGPGELFF
DNA: TGTGCCAGCAGCTCCCATCTAGCGGGGGGGCCCGGGGAGCTGTTTTTT
V: TRBV7-3
J: TRBJ2-2
size: .
D: TRBD2

CDR3: CASALGGSLYEQYF
DNA: TGTGCCTCCGCTCTCGGAGGCAGCTTATACGAGCAGTACTTC
V: TRBV27
J: TRBJ2-7
size: many
D: .

CDR3: CASRGGPYQPQHF
DNA: TGCGCCAGCAGGGGGGGGCCTTATCAGCCCCAGCATTTT
V: TRBV4-1
J: TRBJ1-5
size: few
D: .

CDR3: CASSGKWVGSDTQYF
DNA: TGTGCCAGCAGCGGCAAGTGGGTCGGCTCAGATACGCAGTATTTT
V: TRBV27
J: TRBJ2-3
size: .
D: .

CDR3: CASSEHADSSGANVLTF
DNA: TGTGCCAGCAGTGAACACGCAGACAGCTCTGGGGCCAACGTCCTGACTTTC
V: TRBV6-1
J: TRBJ2-6
size: .
D: .

CDR3: CASSSVQGAYEQYF
DNA: TGTGCCAGCAGCTCGGTCCAGGGTGCCTACGAGCAGTACTTC
V: TRBV11-2
J: TRBJ2-7
size: .
D: .

CDR3: CASSSQGGKETQYF
DNA: TGTGCCAGCAGCTCACAGGGAGGTAAAGAGACCCAGTACTTC
V: TRBV7-2
J: TRBJ2-5
size: .
D: .

CDR3: CASSRRGRGLSTDTQYF
DNA: TGTGCCAGCAGCCGAAGGGGCCGGGGGCTTAGCACAGATACGCAGTATTTT
V: TRBV14
J: TRBJ2-3
size: .
D: .

CDR3: CASSGTGVGETQYF
DNA: TGTGCCAGCAGCGGGACAGGGGTGGGGGAGACCCAGTACTTC
V: TRBV5-6
J: TRBJ2-5
size: .
D: TRBD1

CDR3: CSARMNNEQFF
DNA: TGCAGTGCTAGGATGAACAATGAGCAGTTCTTC
V: TRBV20-1
J: TRBJ2-1
size: once
D: .

CDR3: CASSLSFEQFF
DNA: TGTGCCAGCAGCTTATCTTTTGAGCAGTTCTTC
V: TRBV7-2
J: TRBJ2-1
size: .
D: .

CDR3: CASSNSNYGYTF
DNA: TGTGCCAGCAGCAATTCCAACTATGGCTACACCTTC
V: TRBV7-8
J: TRBJ1-2
size: .
D: .

CDR3: CASSQSTQGVGEQYF
DNA: TGTGCCAGCAGCCAATCAACACAGGGAGTTGGCGAGCAGTACTTC
V: TRBV16
J: TRBJ2-7
size: .
D: .

CDR3: CASSVVNGGTEAFF
DNA: TGTGCCAGCAGCGTAGTAAATGGGGGCACTGAAGCTTTCTTT
V: TRBV9
J: TRBJ1-1
size: .
D: .

CDR3: CASSLGAADRLGGYTF
DNA: TGTGCCAGCAGCTTAGGGGCCGCGGACAGGCTGGGCGGCTACACCTTC
V: TRBV7-9
J: TRBJ1-2
size: .
D: TRBD1

CDR3: CASSQGSGARRETQYF
DNA: TGCGCCAGCAGCCAGGGCTCCGGGGCTCGAAGGGAGACCCAGTACTTC
V: TRBV4-1
J: TRBJ2-5
size: .
D: .

CDR3: CASSRFSGIAETQYF
DNA: TGTGCCAGCAGCAGATTTAGCGGGATTGCAGAGACCCAGTACTTC
V: TRBV21-1
J: TRBJ2-5
size: .
D: .

CDR3: CASSYAGTQPQHF
DNA: TGTGCCAGCAGTTACGCTGGGACTCAGCCCCAGCATTTT
V: TRBV6-5
J: TRBJ1-5
size: few
D: .

CDR3: CASSQRGQGNTGELFF
DNA: TGTGCCAGCAGCCAGAGGGGACAGGGGAACACCGGGGAGCTGTTTTTT
V: TRBV6-6
J: TRBJ2-2
size: .
D: TRBD1

CDR3: CASSFGGAGETQYF
DNA: TGTGCCAGCAGCTTCGGTGGGGCGGGAGAGACCCAGTACTTC
V: TRBV7-9
J: TRBJ2-5
size: .
D: .

CDR3: CASSSGRTLHF
DNA: TGTGCCAGCAGTTCCGGGCGGACCCTCCACTTT
V: TRBV27
J: TRBJ1-6
size: .
D: .

CDR3: CASSAGGLDGYTF
DNA: TGTGCCAGCAGTGCCGGGGGTTTAGATGGCTACACCTTC
V: TRBV25-1
J: TRBJ1-2
size: .
D: .

CDR3: CASSKGLGVRETQYF
DNA: TGTGCCAGCAGCAAGGGTCTGGGTGTCAGGGAGACCCAGTACTTC
V: TRBV5-4
J: TRBJ2-5
size: .
D: .

CDR3: CASSPIGGNEQFF
DNA: TGTGCCAGCAGCCCCATCGGGGGGAATGAGCAGTTCTTC
V: TRBV11-1
J: TRBJ2-1
size: .
D: TRBD2

CDR3: CASSFGQVGNTIYF
DNA: TGTGCCAGCAGCTTTGGACAGGTTGGAAACACCATATATTTT
V: TRBV11-3
J: TRBJ1-3
size: .
D: TRBD1

CDR3: CASSSGGEVGYTF
DNA: TGTGCCAGCAGCTCAGGGGGCGAGGTTGGCTACACCTTC
V: TRBV5-4
J: TRBJ1-2
size: .
D: TRBD1